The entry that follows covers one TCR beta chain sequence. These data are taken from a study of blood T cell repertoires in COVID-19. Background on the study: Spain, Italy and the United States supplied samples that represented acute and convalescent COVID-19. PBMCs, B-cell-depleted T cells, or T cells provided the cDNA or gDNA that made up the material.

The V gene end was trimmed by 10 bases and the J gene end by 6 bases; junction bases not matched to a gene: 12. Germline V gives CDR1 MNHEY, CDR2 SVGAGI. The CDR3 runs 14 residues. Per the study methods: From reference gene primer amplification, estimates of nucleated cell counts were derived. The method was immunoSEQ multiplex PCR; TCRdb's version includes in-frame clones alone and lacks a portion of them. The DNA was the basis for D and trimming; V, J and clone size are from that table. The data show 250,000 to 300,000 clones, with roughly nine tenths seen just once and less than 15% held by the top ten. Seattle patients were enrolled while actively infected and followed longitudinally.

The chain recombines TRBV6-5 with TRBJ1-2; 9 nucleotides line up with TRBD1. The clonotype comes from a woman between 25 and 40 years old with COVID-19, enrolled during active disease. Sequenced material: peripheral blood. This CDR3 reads CATRPGQGSDGYTF. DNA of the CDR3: TGTGCCACCCGACCGGGACAGGGAAGTGATGGCTACACCTTC.